This T cell receptor beta chain was recorded in a study of CD4 T cells in relation to SARS-CoV-2 and coronaviruses. Study as a whole: TCR beta CDR3s were sequenced after roughly eleven-day antigen culture of PBMCs. The negative reference was HIV-1 Nef peptide pool or peptide-free culture.

CDR3 length equals 14 residues. Trimming took off 5 bases at V and 1 base at J, with 10 bases between the two ends. Germline V CDR1 and CDR2: SGHTA, FQGNSA. The table came from immunoSEQ multiplex PCR; TCRdb's copy has only in-frame clones and leaves some out. Among 15,000 to 25,000 clones, around 75% were seen once, and the ten largest hold 20% to 25%. Before the COVID-19 pandemic, during about 2011-2019, CD4+ T cells were taken from unexposed donors. CD4+ T cells were isolated from the cells after 10 days of culture. To note about this clone: Antigen: not known.

The material sequenced was CD4+ T cells from PBMCs, cultured in vitro. The rearrangement uses TRBV7-2 and TRBJ2-3; D is unclear. This receptor was taken from a human donor in good health. Written as DNA, the CDR3 is TGTGCCAGCAGCCCCCACCGAGGCACAGATACGCAGTATTTT. It is translated as CASSPHRGTDTQYF.